These T cell receptor beta chains were read from a single sample in a study of technical replicates of blood from a handful of donors. The table came from immunoSEQ multiplex PCR; TCRdb's copy has only in-frame clones and leaves some out. Of 60,000 to 65,000 clones in the sample, 80% to 90% are singletons; the top ten hold approximately 5.4%. The sample was PBMCs. Receptors were obtained from a human donor in good health. Some clones in this sample may be carry-over from other donors' samples. CDR3s include the opening cysteine and the closing phenylalanine or tryptophan. A D gene is named only where the DNA matches it firmly. The size entry is marked missing in some rows and otherwise reads once, few, many or a size class.

J gene,V gene,clone size,D gene,CDR3 DNA,CDR3 protein
TRBJ1-1,TRBV5-6,-,TRBD1,TGTGCCAGCAGCCATGCGACAGGGTTCAACACTGAAGCTTTCTTT,CASSHATGFNTEAFF
TRBJ2-3,TRBV2,few,-,TGTGCCAGCAGTGAATCCGGGACTCCCACAGATACGCAGTATTTT,CASSESGTPTDTQYF
TRBJ2-3,TRBV10-3,once,TRBD2,TGTGCCATCTACAGTCCGGGACGGGAGGGGGATACGCAGTATTTT,CAIYSPGREGDTQYF
TRBJ2-1,TRBV28,-,-,TGTGCCAGCCCCGTGGGGGGCAATGAGCAGTTCTTC,CASPVGGNEQFF
TRBJ1-1,TRBV7-3,few,-,TGTGCCAGCAGCTTTTCATCCGGGACTGAAGCTTTCTTT,CASSFSSGTEAFF
TRBJ2-3,TRBV25-1,once,TRBD2,TGTGCCAGCAGACCCCTTGGTAGCGGGGGCGGAGATACGCAGTATTTT,CASRPLGSGGGDTQYF
TRBJ2-5,TRBV12-5,-,TRBD2,TGTGCTAGTGGTTTGACCGGACTAGCGGGAGGGAAAGAGACCCAGTACTTC,CASGLTGLAGGKETQYF
TRBJ1-4,TRBV4-2,-,-,TGTGCCAGCAGCCAGCCCCAGGGTGATGAAAAACTGTTTTTT,CASSQPQGDEKLFF
TRBJ1-6,TRBV4-1,many,TRBD1,TGCGCCAGCAGCCAGATCCCGGGACAGGGGAGTTCACCCCTCCACTTT,CASSQIPGQGSSPLHF
TRBJ1-3,TRBV6-1,-,TRBD1,TGTGCCAGCAGTGAATTTCACAGGGGGCAAACTGGAAACACCATATATTTT,CASSEFHRGQTGNTIYF
TRBJ2-7,TRBV5-1,-,-,TGCGCCAGCAGCTTGTCCCCGGGACACGCCTACGAGCAGTACTTC,CASSLSPGHAYEQYF
TRBJ2-7,TRBV7-2,-,-,TGTGCCAGCAGCTCGACTAGGGAATCCTACGAGCAGTACTTC,CASSSTRESYEQYF
TRBJ2-3,TRBV7-2,-,TRBD2,TGTGCCAGCAGCTTAGGGGCCCTGGCGGGGGGCACAGATACGCAGTATTTT,CASSLGALAGGTDTQYF
TRBJ1-3,TRBV5-1,-,-,TGCGCCAGCAGCTTGGGCAGCTCTGGAAACACCATATATTTT,CASSLGSSGNTIYF
TRBJ2-5,TRBV2,-,TRBD2,TGTGCCAGCAGTTCTAGCGGAGAGGAGACCCAGTACTTC,CASSSSGEETQYF
TRBJ2-1,TRBV7-9,-,TRBD2,TGTGCCAGCAGCAAAGAAAGCGGGGGGTGGTTTATAACCTACAATGAGCAGTTCTTC,CASSKESGGWFITYNEQFF
TRBJ1-3,TRBV7-9,-,-,TGTGCCAGCAGCTTAGTATCAGGGCCTGGAAACACCATATATTTT,CASSLVSGPGNTIYF
TRBJ2-3,TRBV19,-,-,TGTGCCAGTAAAGACAGGTCGGTTTGGACAGATACGCAGTATTTT,CASKDRSVWTDTQYF
TRBJ1-2,TRBV4-3,-,-,TGCGCCAGCAGCCACAGGGGCAGGGGCTACACCTTC,CASSHRGRGYTF
TRBJ2-1,TRBV18,-,-,TGTGCCAGCTCACTTGCTAGCGCAGTCTACAATGAGCAGTTCTTC,CASSLASAVYNEQFF
TRBJ2-1,TRBV6-1,-,-,TGTGCCAGCAGTGAGACTAGCTCCTACAATGAGCAGTTCTTC,CASSETSSYNEQFF
TRBJ2-3,TRBV5-8,-,TRBD2,TGTGCCAGCAGCTTACGACTAGCGGGGGGGCTAGATACGCAGTATTTT,CASSLRLAGGLDTQYF
TRBJ2-2,TRBV2,-,TRBD2,TGTGCCAGCAGTGTGGGGTCTAGCGGTTCAGCCGGGGAGCTGTTTTTT,CASSVGSSGSAGELFF
TRBJ2-7,TRBV25-1,-,TRBD2,TGTGCCAGCAGTCAAGGGCTAGCGGGTGTCTACGAGCAGTACTTC,CASSQGLAGVYEQYF
TRBJ1-5,TRBV6-1,-,-,TGTGCCAGCAGTGAAGACGGGAGTTACCAGCCCCAGCATTTT,CASSEDGSYQPQHF
TRBJ1-2,TRBV4-3,-,TRBD1,TGCGCCAGCAGCCTAGAAACAGGGGTGGGTGGCTACACCTTC,CASSLETGVGGYTF
TRBJ2-7,TRBV5-8,-,-,TGTGCCAGCAGCCTCAGGGGTCACGAGCAGTACTTC,CASSLRGHEQYF
TRBJ2-7,TRBV29-1,-,TRBD1,TGCAGCGTTGTCGGGACAGGGATTTACGAGCAGTACTTC,CSVVGTGIYEQYF
TRBJ2-5,TRBV5-1,-,TRBD2,TGCGCCAGCAGCTTGGCCGGAGGACTAGCCCAAGAGACCCAGTACTTC,CASSLAGGLAQETQYF
TRBJ2-2,TRBV5-1,-,TRBD2,TGCGCCAGCAGCTTACTAGCGGGAGGCGACACCGGGGAGCTGTTTTTT,CASSLLAGGDTGELFF
TRBJ1-2,TRBV11-2,-,TRBD1,TGTGCCAGCAGCTTAGAAGGGACAGGAATCTATGGCTACACCTTC,CASSLEGTGIYGYTF
TRBJ1-3,TRBV7-2,-,TRBD1,TGTGCCAGCAGCTTTCAGGGACAGGGAAGCTCTGGAAACACCATATATTTT,CASSFQGQGSSGNTIYF
TRBJ2-5,TRBV9,-,TRBD2,TGTGCCAGCAGCGGTCTAGCGGGGAAAGAGACCCAGTACTTC,CASSGLAGKETQYF
TRBJ2-7,TRBV15,once,TRBD2,TGTGCCACCAGCAGGGGCCGGGAGGGAGACGAGCAGTACTTC,CATSRGREGDEQYF
TRBJ2-7,TRBV6-1,-,-,TGTGCCAGCAGTGTCAACAGGGATTCCTACGAGCAGTACTTC,CASSVNRDSYEQYF
TRBJ2-1,TRBV6-5,-,TRBD2,TGTGCCAGCAGCTTTACTAGCGGGAGAAGGAATGAGCAGTTCTTC,CASSFTSGRRNEQFF
TRBJ2-7,TRBV7-2,-,-,TGTGCCAGCAGCTTAGAAGGTACAGGTGGAGAGCAGTACTTC,CASSLEGTGGEQYF
TRBJ2-1,TRBV18,-,TRBD1,TGTGCCAGCTCACCGGGACAGGGGTTTTTGGGAGAACCGACGGATGAGCAGTTCTTC,CASSPGQGFLGEPTDEQFF
TRBJ2-4,TRBV7-8,-,TRBD2,TGTGCCAGCAGCCCGTGGGAGGGCCCCGCGAAATTC,CASSPWEGPAKF
TRBJ2-1,TRBV6-6,-,TRBD2,TGTGCCAGCAGGGCGGCGCGGGGGGGCTTGTATGAGCAGTTCTTC,CASRAARGGLYEQFF
TRBJ1-2,TRBV7-3,-,-,TGTGCCAGCAGCCCCGCGGGCAGTGGCGATGGCTACACCTTC,CASSPAGSGDGYTF
TRBJ2-3,TRBV6-4,many,-,TGTGCCAGCAGTGACTCAGCCACAGATACGCAGTATTTT,CASSDSATDTQYF
TRBJ1-5,TRBV5-6,-,-,TGTGCCAGCAGCTCAGGGCCCGGGACTCCCAATCAGCCCCAGCATTTT,CASSSGPGTPNQPQHF
TRBJ2-1,TRBV5-1,-,TRBD1,TGCGCCAGCAGCCGGGGACAGGGGGATAGCAATGAGCAGTTCTTC,CASSRGQGDSNEQFF
TRBJ1-4,TRBV5-4,-,-,TGTGCCAGCAGCTTTGGGGGGGAAAAACTGTTTTTT,CASSFGGEKLFF
TRBJ2-7,TRBV15,-,TRBD1,TGTGCCACCAGCAGAGCAACCGGGACAGGGTTCAACGAGCAGTACTTC,CATSRATGTGFNEQYF
TRBJ1-5,TRBV7-6,-,TRBD1,TGTGCCAGCAGCTCCCGGACAGGGGGCGTGAATCAGCCCCAGCATTTT,CASSSRTGGVNQPQHF